The next 7 T cell receptor beta chains were all read from a single sample in a study of T cells in Graves' hyperthyroidism and ophthalmopathy. Authors of the study amplified TCR beta CDR3 regions from RNA transcripts. RT-PCR in the first round (using the HTBI primer set) targeted the TCR CDR3. TCRdb reprocessed the multiplex PCR reads via MiXCR and lists one record per CDR3 protein. The sample has hundreds of thousands of distinct CDR3 sequences, around 15% seen once. Sequenced: blood. The receptors shown here come from a woman in her 50s with Graves' ophthalmopathy.

At least ten counts were recorded for this clonotype. CDR3 DNA: TGTGCCAGCAGCCTGGGCGCAGGTGAAAAACTGTTTTTT. Translating gives CASSLGAGEKLFF. This sequence joins TRBV3-1 and TRBJ1-4; no reliable D call. CDR3 length equals 13 residues. V lost 4 bases and J 7 bases, leaving 10 bases between the germline ends. Germline V gene data show CDR1 as LGHDT and CDR2 as YNNKEL (reference sequence). Full variable domain (missing parts from reference TRBV3-1 and TRBJ1-4): DTAVSQTPKYLVTQMGNDKSIKCEQNLGHDTMYWYKQDSKKFLKIMFSYNNKELIINETVPNRFSPKSPDKAHLNLHINSLELGDSAVYFCASSLGAGEKLFFGSGTQLSVL.

This clonotype was seen once. This sequence joins TRBV2 and TRBJ1-6; D may be TRBD1 (5 bases). In germline, CDR1 is SNHLY, CDR2 FYNNEI. Trimming removed 6 bases from V and 3 bases from J, with 15 bases in between. The CDR3 consists of 16 residues. For the CDR3, the DNA is TGTGCCAGCAGCAGAGGGGACGGAGACTATAATTCACCCCTCCACTTT. The encoded protein is CASSRGDGDYNSPLHF.

This clonotype occurred a few times. A much larger clonotype is one base distant, so this may be a read error. The chain uses TRBV30 and TRBJ2-7; weak D call: TRBD2 (5 bases). The germline V gene has CDR1 GTSNPN and CDR2 SVGIG (reference sequence). Trimming shortened V by 3 bases and J by 5 bases, and 14 bases separated the two germline ends. This CDR3 contains 13 residues. The CDR3 spells CAWRGSRKHEQYF. The CDR3 nucleotides read TGTGCCTGGAGGGGGAGTCGGAAACACGAGCAGTACTTC.

As concerns this clonotype: A much bigger clone sits one base away, suggesting this may be a read error. The CDR3 nucleotides read TGTGCCAGCAGTAATGCTTTTAATCAGCCCCAGCATTTT. The encoded protein is CASSNAFNQPQHF. This chain joins TRBV28 and TRBJ1-5, with no clear D. The V end was cut by 5 bases, the J end by 4 bases, with 9 bases between. The germline V gene encodes CDR1 MDHEN and CDR2 SYDVKM. This CDR3 has 13 amino acids.

This clonotype was detected many times. V gene TRBV20-1 combines with J gene TRBJ2-3, with D possibly matching TRBD2 (6 bases). From germline, CDR1 is DFQATT and CDR2 SNEGSKA (reference sequence). V lost 0 bases and J lost 1, with 11 bases in between. This CDR3 has 15 residues. As DNA, the CDR3 is TGCAGTGCTAGAGATGGCGGGAAGGGCACAGATACGCAGTATTTT. Translating it yields CSARDGGKGTDTQYF.

The chain is built from TRBV9 and TRBJ2-3, with D perhaps matching TRBD1 or TRBD2 (5 bases each). Germline-derived CDR1 and CDR2 are SGDLS and YYNGEE. The CDR3 runs 15 residues. V was shortened by 0 bases and J by 5 bases, with 13 bases between the two germline ends. Here the CDR3 reads CASSVGGLSLDTQYF. The CDR3 DNA follows: TGTGCCAGCAGCGTAGGGGGGTTATCGCTAGATACGCAGTATTTT. Together with reference TRBV9 and TRBJ2-3, the CDR3 gives the full variable domain: DSGVTQTPKHLITATGQRVTLRCSPRSGDLSVYWYQQSLDQGLQFLIQYYNGEERAKGNILERFSAQQFPDLHSELNLSSLELGDSALYFCASSVGGLSLDTQYFGPGTRLTVL.

A few counts support this clonotype. With a much larger clone just one base away, this may be a read error. The gene calls are TRBV5-1 and TRBJ2-3; D remains ambiguous. This CDR3 has 12 residues. Deletions cut 3 bases from V and 4 bases from J, with 6 bases between. CDR1 SGHRS and CDR2 YFSETQ come from the germline V gene. This chain's CDR3 is CASSSNSDTQYF. CDR3 bases: TGCGCCAGCAGCTCCAATTCAGATACGCAGTATTTT.